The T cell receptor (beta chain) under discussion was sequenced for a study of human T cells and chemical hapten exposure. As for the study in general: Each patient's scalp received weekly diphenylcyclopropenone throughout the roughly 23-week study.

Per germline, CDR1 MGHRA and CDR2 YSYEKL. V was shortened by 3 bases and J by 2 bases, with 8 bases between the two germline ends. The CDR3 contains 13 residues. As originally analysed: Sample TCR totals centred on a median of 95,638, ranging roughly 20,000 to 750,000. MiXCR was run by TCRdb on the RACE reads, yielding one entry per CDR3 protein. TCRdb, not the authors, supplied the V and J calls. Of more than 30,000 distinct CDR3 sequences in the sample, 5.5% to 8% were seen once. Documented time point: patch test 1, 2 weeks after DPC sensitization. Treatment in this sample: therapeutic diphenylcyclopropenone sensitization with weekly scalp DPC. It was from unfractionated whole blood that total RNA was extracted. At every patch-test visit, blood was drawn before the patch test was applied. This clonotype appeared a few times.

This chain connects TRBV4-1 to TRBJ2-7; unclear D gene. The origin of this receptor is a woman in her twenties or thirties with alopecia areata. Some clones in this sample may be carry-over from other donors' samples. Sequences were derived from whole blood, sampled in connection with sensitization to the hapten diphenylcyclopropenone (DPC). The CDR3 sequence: CASSHRIAYEQYF. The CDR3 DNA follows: TGCGCCAGCAGCCATCGGATCGCCTACGAGCAGTACTTC.